One sample yielded the 11 T cell receptor beta chains listed below, sequenced in a study of beta chain features in type 1 diabetes. No cognate antigen is known for these TCRs. The sequenced template was cDNA made from the entire isolated RNA. Generated by immunoSEQ multiplex PCR, the TCRdb table keeps only in-frame clones and is missing some. The sample contains 160,000 or so clones, 8% to 9.5% of which appear only once. Broader study findings: In all four CD4+ subsets, TCRB CDR3 length was significantly, moderately reduced in type 1 diabetes.

Sequencing was performed on central memory CD4+ T cells from blood. The source of these receptors is a woman under 30 with type 1 diabetes.

V usage is TRBV18 and J usage is TRBJ2-1; 7 positions agree with TRBD1. With V trimmed by 3 bases and J by 10 bases, 6 bases remained unmatched. CDR3 length: 13 amino acids. Germline-derived CDR1 and CDR2 are KGHSH and LQKENI. The CDR3 reads CASSPGQAEEQFF. As DNA, the CDR3 is TGTGCCAGCTCACCCGGACAGGCGGAAGAGCAGTTCTTC.

This clone was counted only a few times. This chain uses TRBV28 with TRBJ1-5, with 8 bases fitting TRBD1. The V segment lost 2 bases and the J segment 3 bases; nucleotides outside the gene matches: 3. This CDR3 is 15 amino acids long. The germline V gene encodes CDR1 MDHEN and CDR2 SYDVKM. The CDR3 DNA reads as TGTGCCAGCAGTTTACGGACAGGGATCAATCAGCCCCAGCATTTT. This codes for CASSLRTGINQPQHF.

This clone was counted only a few times. The chain carries TRBV19 and TRBJ2-1, with D maybe TRBD1 (6 bases). The germline gives CDR1 LNHDA, CDR2 SQIVND (reference sequence). The CDR3 is 14 residues long. For the CDR3, the DNA is TGTGCTTCCACGGGACACCGCCTGGACAATGAGCAGTTCTTC. This gives the protein CASTGHRLDNEQFF.

The CDR3 DNA reads as TGCGCCAGCAGCCCGGGACAGGGGGCGAAGTTTGGCTACACCTTC. Its translation is CASSPGQGAKFGYTF. The chain carries TRBV5-1 and TRBJ1-2; 12 bases match TRBD1. The CDR3 loop spans 15 amino acids. Looked up from germline, CDR1 is SGHRS and CDR2 is YFSETQ. The V gene end was trimmed by 4 bases and the J gene end by 7 bases; junction bases not matched to a gene: 8.

In this sample, this clone turned up a few times. The genes are TRBV18 and TRBJ2-3, with unresolved D. The germline V gene encodes CDR1 KGHSH and CDR2 LQKENI. V lost 6 bases to trimming and J lost 14 bases, with 18 bases between them. The CDR3 is made up of 12 amino acids. CDR3 sequence reads: CASSPGHNERYF. For the CDR3, the DNA is TGTGCCAGCTCCCCCGGTCATAACGAGCGGTATTTT.

The chain uses TRBV19 and TRBJ2-1, with TRBD2 as a possible D gene (6 bases). CDR3 length: 14 amino acids. CDR1 is LNHDA, CDR2 SQIVND, per germline (reference sequence). V dropped 4 bases and J dropped 8 bases, with 15 bases sitting between them. The CDR3 nucleotides read TGTGCCAGTAGTACTGGTCACTCGGGGGATGAGCAGTTCTTC. This codes for CASSTGHSGDEQFF. The whole variable domain, remainder taken from reference TRBV19 and TRBJ2-1, is DGGITQSPKYLFRKEGQNVTLSCEQNLNHDAMYWYRQDPGQGLRLIYYSQIVNDFQKGDIAEGYSVSREKKESFPLTVTSAQKNPTAFYLCASSTGHSGDEQFFGPGTRLTVL.

The chain couples TRBV18 to TRBJ2-7; 8 bases map to TRBD2. This CDR3 region has 13 residues. Germline V lookup: CDR1 KGHSH, CDR2 LQKENI. V gave up 6 bases and J gave up 3 bases; unmatched junction bases: 4. The CDR3 loop reads CASSSGGVYEQYF. In DNA form, the CDR3 reads TGTGCCAGCTCCTCCGGGGGGGTCTACGAGCAGTACTTC.

This clone was observed a handful of times. The V gene is TRBV7-3, the J gene TRBJ2-3, with 8 bases identical to TRBD1. This CDR3 spans 14 amino acids. The germline CDR1 and CDR2 sequences are SGHTA and FQGTGA. With 5 bases clipped from V and 1 base from J, the junction kept 2 bases outside the gene matches. This CDR3 reads CASSETGGTDTQYF. The CDR3 nucleotides read TGTGCCAGCAGCGAGACAGGGGGCACAGATACGCAGTATTTT.

V gene TRBV15 combines with J gene TRBJ1-2; 10 bases are a match to TRBD1. The CDR3 is 17 residues long. The V gene's germline CDR1 is LNHNV and CDR2 YYDKDF (reference sequence). V lost 3 bases and J lost 3; bases outside the gene matches: 10. The CDR3 DNA follows: TGTGCCACCAGCAGGCGACAGGGGGCTAATTCGGACTATGGCTACACCTTC. Translated, it gives CATSRRQGANSDYGYTF. Filled out from reference TRBV15 and TRBJ1-2, the complete variable domain reads DAMVIQNPRYQVTQFGKPVTLSCSQTLNHNVMYWYQQKSSQAPKLLFHYYDKDFNNEADTPDNFQSRRPNTSFCFLDIRSPGLGDTAMYLCATSRRQGANSDYGYTFGSGTRLTVV.

This clone was counted a few times. An end of the junction differs from the germline gene, which may be a read error. The chain has TRBV7-7 and TRBJ2-1; tentatively, D is TRBD1 (6 bases). The germline V gene encodes CDR1 SSHAT and CDR2 FNYEAQ (reference sequence). The CDR3 is 13 amino acids. The CDR3 spells CASSYNRDNEQFF. CDR3 nucleotides: TGTGCTAGCAGCTACAACAGGGACAATGAGCAGTTCTTC.

The V and J genes are TRBV6-5 and TRBJ2-7; TRBD1 matches at 9 bases. From germline, CDR1 is MNHEY and CDR2 SVGAGI. The J segment lost 3 bases and the V segment lost 5 bases, leaving 5 bases of the junction unmatched. The CDR3 has 14 residues. This CDR3 is CASSGTGLVYEQYF. Written as DNA, the CDR3 is TGTGCCAGCAGTGGGACAGGGCTGGTCTACGAGCAGTACTTC.